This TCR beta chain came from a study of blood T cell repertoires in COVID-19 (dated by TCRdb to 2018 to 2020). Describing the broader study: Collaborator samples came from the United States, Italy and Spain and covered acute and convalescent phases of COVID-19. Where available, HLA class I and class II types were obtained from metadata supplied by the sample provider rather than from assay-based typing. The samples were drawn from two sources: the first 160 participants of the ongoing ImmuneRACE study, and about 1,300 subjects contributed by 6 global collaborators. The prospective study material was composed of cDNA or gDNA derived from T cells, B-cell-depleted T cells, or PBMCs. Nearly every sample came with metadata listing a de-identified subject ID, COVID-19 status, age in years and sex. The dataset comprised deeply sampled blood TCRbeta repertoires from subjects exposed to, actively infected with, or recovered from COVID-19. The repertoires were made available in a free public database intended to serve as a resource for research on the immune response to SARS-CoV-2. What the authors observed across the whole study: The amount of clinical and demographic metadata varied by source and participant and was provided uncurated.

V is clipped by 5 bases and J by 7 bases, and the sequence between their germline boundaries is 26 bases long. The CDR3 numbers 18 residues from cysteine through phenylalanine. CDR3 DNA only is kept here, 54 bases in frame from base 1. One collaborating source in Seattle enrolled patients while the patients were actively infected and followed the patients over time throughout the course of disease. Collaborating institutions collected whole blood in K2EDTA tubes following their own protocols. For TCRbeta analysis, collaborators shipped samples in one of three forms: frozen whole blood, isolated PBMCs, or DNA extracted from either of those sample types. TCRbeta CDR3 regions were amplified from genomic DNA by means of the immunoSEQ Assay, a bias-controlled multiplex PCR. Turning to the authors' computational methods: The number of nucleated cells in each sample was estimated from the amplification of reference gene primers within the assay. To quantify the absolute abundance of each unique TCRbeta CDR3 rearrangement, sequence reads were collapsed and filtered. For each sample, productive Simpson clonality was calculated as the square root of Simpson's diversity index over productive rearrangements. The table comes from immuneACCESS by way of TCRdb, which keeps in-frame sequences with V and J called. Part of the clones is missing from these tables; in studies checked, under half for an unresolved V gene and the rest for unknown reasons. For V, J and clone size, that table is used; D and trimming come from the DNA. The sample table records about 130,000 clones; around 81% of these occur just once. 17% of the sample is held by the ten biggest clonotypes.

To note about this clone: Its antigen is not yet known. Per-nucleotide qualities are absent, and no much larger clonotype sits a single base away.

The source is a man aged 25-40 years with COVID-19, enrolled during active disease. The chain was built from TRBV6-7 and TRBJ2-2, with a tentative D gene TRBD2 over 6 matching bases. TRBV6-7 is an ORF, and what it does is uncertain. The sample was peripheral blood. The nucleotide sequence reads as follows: TGTGCCAGCAGTACTTTGAGGGAGGTTGGGGAATTCGGCGGGGAGCTGTTTTTT. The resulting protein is CASSTLREVGEFGGELFF.